These 25 T cell receptor beta chains came from one sample sequenced in a study of blood T cell repertoires in COVID-19. Repertoires were generated with immunoSEQ multiplex PCR, while TCRdb's copy carries only in-frame clones and drops some. The table shows approximately 230,000 clones, with 70% to 90% occurring only once. Sequencing was performed on peripheral blood. Source of these receptors: a man younger than 45 who had recovered from COVID-19.

The chain couples TRBV7-9 to TRBJ2-5; 10 positions agree with TRBD2. The trim removed 4 bases at V and 1 base at J, leaving 9 bases unmatched. The CDR3 has 17 amino acids. Germline CDR1 SEHNR, CDR2 FQNEAQ (reference sequence). CDR3 coding DNA: TGTGCCAGCAGCTCGACGACTAGCGGGTTCAGCCAAGAGACCCAGTACTTC. It translates to CASSSTTSGFSQETQYF.

The J gene is TRBJ1-2, the V gene TRBV3-1 (or the pseudogene TRBV3-2); D not certain. The CDR3 length is 16 residues. Deletions cut 1 base from V and 7 bases from J, with 19 bases between. Germline CDR1 is LGHDT and CDR2 is YNNKEL (reference sequence). CDR3 region: CASSQAIGYSERGYTF. The CDR3 coding sequence is TGTGCCAGCAGCCAAGCTATTGGTTATTCCGAGCGTGGCTACACCTTC.

The V call is TRBV5-1, the J call TRBJ2-7, with TRBD2 as a possible D gene (5 bases). The V gene lost 0 bases and the J gene lost 0 bases, with 22 bases spanning the gap. The CDR3 is 19 residues long. Germline V gene sequence: CDR1 SGHRS, CDR2 YFSETQ. CDR3 in amino acids: CASSLESSAGSLSSYEQYF. For the CDR3, the DNA is TGCGCCAGCAGCTTGGAGAGCAGCGCGGGTTCTCTTAGCTCCTACGAGCAGTACTTC. Variable domain in full (rest from reference TRBV5-1 and TRBJ2-7): KAGVTQTPRYLIKTRGQQVTLSCSPISGHRSVSWYQQTPGQGLQFLFEYFSETQRNKGNFPGRFSGRQFSNSRSEMNVSTLELGDSALYLCASSLESSAGSLSSYEQYFGPGTRLTVT.

This CDR3 reads CASTTEGAGANVLTF. The CDR3 DNA reads as TGTGCCAGCACCACCGAGGGGGCTGGGGCCAACGTCCTGACTTTC. The chain carries TRBV6-5 and TRBJ2-6, with D maybe TRBD1 (6 bases). In germline, CDR1 is MNHEY, CDR2 SVGAGI. The V and J ends lost 7 bases and 2 bases respectively, with 12 bases between them. CDR3 length: 15 residues.

V and J are TRBV5-1 and TRBJ1-1, with unresolved D. The CDR3 totals 14 residues. The ends were cut back, 2 bases at V and 0 bases at J, with 8 bases in the middle. Per germline, CDR1 SGHRS and CDR2 YFSETQ. CDR3 sequence: CASSFQEMNTEAFF. DNA for the CDR3: TGCGCCAGCAGCTTTCAGGAAATGAACACTGAAGCTTTCTTT.

A few counts support this clone. The gene calls are TRBV23-1 and TRBJ1-2; 10 nucleotides line up with TRBD1. TRBV23-1 is placed among ORFs of uncertain function. The V and J ends lost 0 bases and 3 bases, in that order; junction bases with no gene match: 16. The CDR3 totals 20 residues. CDR3 sequence reads: CASSQSGDRDRGLRDYGYTF. In DNA, the CDR3 is TGCGCCAGCAGTCAATCGGGGGACCGGGACAGGGGCCTGCGAGACTATGGCTACACCTTC.

This chain joins TRBV10-3 and TRBJ2-3, with TRBD2 matching 13 bases. The CDR3 is 17 residues long. The germline CDR1 and CDR2 sequences are ENHRY and SYGVKD. V lost 0 bases, J lost 7 bases, and 7 bases stayed unmatched. Here the CDR3 reads CAISESATSGGMNTQYF. Here the CDR3 DNA reads TGTGCCATCAGTGAGTCGGCGACTAGCGGGGGGATGAATACGCAGTATTTT.

The V call is TRBV7-2, the J call TRBJ2-5; D not resolved. V lost 3 bases to trimming and J lost 4 bases, with 12 bases between them. CDR3 length: 14 amino acids. Germline V lookup: CDR1 SGHTA, CDR2 FQGNSA. For the CDR3, the DNA is TGTGCCAGCAGCTTCGGTCGTCGGAGAGAGACCCAGTACTTC. Protein sequence: CASSFGRRRETQYF.

This chain connects TRBV20-1 to TRBJ2-5; D is perhaps TRBD1 (10 bases). V was shortened by 3 bases and J by 5 bases, with 40 bases between the two germline ends. The CDR3 is 22 amino acids. Looked up from germline, CDR1 is DFQATT and CDR2 is SNEGSKA (reference sequence). The CDR3 DNA is TGCAGTGCTAGTTCAATCTCCAGGGTCGGACAGGGGGTTAGCGGGGGTAGGGAGACCCAGTACTTC. It encodes CSASSISRVGQGVSGGRETQYF.

This sequence joins TRBV20-1 and TRBJ2-7, with a possible D match to TRBD2 (5 bases). Germline assignment: CDR1 DFQATT and CDR2 SNEGSKA (reference sequence). V was trimmed by 5 bases and J by 7 bases, leaving 12 bases between them. This CDR3 is built from 11 residues. The CDR3 is CSASNPGEQYF. The CDR3, as DNA: TGCAGTGCTTCAAACCCGGGAGAGCAGTACTTC.

The rearrangement joins TRBV19 to TRBJ1-1; 7 positions agree with TRBD1. CDR3 length equals 13 residues. Germline lookup yields CDR1 LNHDA and CDR2 SQIVND (reference sequence). V dropped 7 bases and J dropped 5; count of bases not matched to a gene: 7. CDR3 loop: CASTSTGSTEAFF. Written as DNA, the CDR3 is TGTGCCAGTACCTCGACAGGGTCAACTGAAGCTTTCTTT.

This chain connects TRBV18 to TRBJ2-1; 10 bases fit TRBD1. With 2 bases clipped from V and 4 bases from J, the junction kept 5 bases outside the gene matches. Looked up from germline, CDR1 is KGHSH and CDR2 is LQKENI. The CDR3 contains 16 residues. The CDR3 protein is CASSPRGQGTYNEQFF. The CDR3 DNA reads as TGTGCCAGCTCACCAAGGGGACAGGGGACATACAATGAGCAGTTCTTC.

The chain has TRBV19 and TRBJ2-5; possibly TRBD1 for D (5 bases). The CDR3 has 15 residues. Trimming stripped 5 bases from V and 2 bases from J, with 15 bases between. Germline CDR1 and CDR2: LNHDA and SQIVND (reference sequence). The CDR3 here is CASSPKTELQETQYF. CDR3 sequence (DNA): TGTGCCAGTAGTCCAAAGACAGAATTGCAAGAGACCCAGTACTTC.

This chain joins TRBV6-6 and TRBJ2-2; D ambiguous. Trimming removed 7 bases from V and 4 bases from J, with 10 bases in between. Per the germline V gene, CDR1 is MNHNY and CDR2 is SVGAGI (reference sequence). The CDR3 runs 13 residues. The CDR3 spells CASTEVATGELFF. The CDR3 DNA follows: TGTGCCAGCACCGAGGTTGCCACCGGGGAGCTGTTTTTT.

V is TRBV19 and J is TRBJ2-3, with D tentatively TRBD2 (6 bases). This CDR3 is 14 amino acids long. V was trimmed by 6 bases and J by 3 bases, leaving 13 bases between them. Germline assignment: CDR1 LNHDA and CDR2 SQIVND (reference sequence). CDR3 residues: CASSPGGGTDTQYF. The CDR3 nucleotides read TGTGCCAGTAGCCCCGGCGGAGGGACAGATACGCAGTATTTT.

V gene TRBV30 combines with J gene TRBJ2-5; weak D call: TRBD2 (5 bases). This CDR3 has 13 residues. Trimming removed 4 bases at V and 2 bases at J, with 11 bases between. Germline-derived CDR1 and CDR2 are GTSNPN and SVGIG (reference sequence). DNA of the CDR3: TGTGCCTGGAATTTACGGGGACAAGAGACCCAGTACTTC. Its protein product is CAWNLRGQETQYF.

The V and J genes are TRBV29-1 and TRBJ1-2; 7 nucleotides agree with TRBD1. The CDR3 runs to 12 residues. Germline values: CDR1 SQVTM, CDR2 ANQGSEA. V shed 3 bases, J shed 7 bases, and the junction held 5 bases outside the gene matches. The CDR3 bases are TGCAGCGTTGATAGGGACAGACTTGGCTACACCTTC. This encodes CSVDRDRLGYTF.

This CDR3 is CASKLGNTEAFF. The CDR3 coding sequence is TGTGCCAGCAAACTTGGGAACACTGAAGCTTTCTTT. The chain carries TRBV6-5 and TRBJ1-1; D unresolved. The V end was cut by 7 bases, the J end by 1 base, with 7 bases between. CDR3 length equals 12 residues. Per germline, CDR1 MNHEY and CDR2 SVGAGI.

The genes are TRBV7-9 and TRBJ2-1; D not certain. This CDR3 spans 13 amino acids. Trimming stripped 5 bases from V and 9 bases from J, with 14 bases between. Germline loops: CDR1 SEHNR, CDR2 FQNEAQ (reference sequence). CDR3 sequence: CASSPMSLREQFF. In DNA form, the CDR3 reads TGTGCCAGCAGCCCAATGTCCCTACGTGAGCAGTTCTTC.

V usage is TRBV10-1 and J usage is TRBJ2-1, with 8 bases fitting TRBD2. V was pared by 4 bases and J by 7 bases, with 9 bases of the junction left unmatched. The CDR3 consists of 15 residues. The V gene's germline CDR1 is WNHNN and CDR2 SYGVQD (reference sequence). CDR3 loop: CASSGGGGTRNEQFF. The CDR3 DNA is TGCGCCAGCAGTGGTGGCGGGGGGACCAGGAATGAGCAGTTCTTC.

The chain combines TRBV5-6 with TRBJ1-5, with TRBD1 matching 7 bases. CDR1 is SGHDT and CDR2 is YYEEEE in the germline V gene. The junction had 9 bases not matched to a gene; V was cut back by 4 bases and J by 2 bases. This CDR3 region has 16 residues. The CDR3 reads CASSPRGNWGNQPQHF. CDR3 sequence (DNA): TGTGCCAGCAGCCCCAGGGGGAATTGGGGCAATCAGCCCCAGCATTTT.

This clone has only a few counts. The chain is built from TRBV5-4 and TRBJ2-7, with TRBD2 as a possible D gene (5 bases). Trimming removed 5 bases from V and 5 bases from J, with 14 bases in between. CDR1 SGHNT and CDR2 YYREEE come from the germline V gene (reference sequence). The CDR3 contains 13 residues. The CDR3 DNA reads TGTGCCAGCAGGGCGGGCGGAGGTCACGAGCAGTACTTC. Translated: CASRAGGGHEQYF.

The V and J genes are TRBV9 and TRBJ1-1; weak D call: TRBD1 (5 bases). The germline gives CDR1 SGDLS, CDR2 YYNGEE. The CDR3 sequence is 15 residues long. V gave up 3 bases and J gave up 3 bases, with 15 bases separating them. CDR3 sequence: CASSAINPGDTEAFF. The CDR3 coding sequence is TGTGCCAGCAGCGCGATTAATCCGGGGGACACTGAAGCTTTCTTT.

This clone was seen a handful of times. This chain links TRBV5-1 with TRBJ2-7; TRBD1 agrees at 7 bases. V lost 1 base and J lost 3; bases outside the gene matches: 1. Germline-derived CDR1 and CDR2 are SGHRS and YFSETQ. The CDR3 loop spans 13 amino acids. CDR3 sequence: CASSLNRGYEQYF. As DNA, the CDR3 is TGCGCCAGCAGCTTGAACAGGGGCTACGAGCAGTACTTC. Filled out from reference TRBV5-1 and TRBJ2-7, the complete variable domain reads KAGVTQTPRYLIKTRGQQVTLSCSPISGHRSVSWYQQTPGQGLQFLFEYFSETQRNKGNFPGRFSGRQFSNSRSEMNVSTLELGDSALYLCASSLNRGYEQYFGPGTRLTVT.

The chain joins TRBV6-2 or TRBV6-3 to TRBJ2-2, with 8 bases fitting TRBD1. The germline V gene encodes CDR1 MNHEY and CDR2 SVGEGT. The CDR3 is made up of 15 amino acids. The V and J ends lost 5 bases and 8 bases, in that order; junction bases with no gene match: 10. The CDR3 DNA follows: TGTGCCAGCAGTACGGACAGGGCCCCGTCGGGGGAGCTGTTTTTT. Translated: CASSTDRAPSGELFF.